The 4 T cell receptor beta chains below come from one sample, sequenced in a study of cytomegalovirus exposure and HLA in healthy donors. PCR primers comprised 60 Vbeta and 13 Jbeta primers. Clones were read by immunoSEQ multiplex PCR, and TCRdb kept only the in-frame ones, dropping some. The clone table shows 45,000 to 60,000 clones, with the ten largest holding approximately 6.5%. Sequenced input: PBMCs. The receptors come from a middle-aged woman in good health and CMV-seronegative.

Worth noting for this clone: This sample also contains other DNA sequences that code for the same CDR3. The chain is built from TRBV18 and TRBJ2-6, with TRBD2 matching 9 bases. J gave up 4 bases and V 3 bases, and 7 bases lay outside the gene matches. Germline CDR1 KGHSH, CDR2 LQKENI. This CDR3 is built from 17 residues. DNA of the CDR3: TGTGCCAGCTCACCGGGCGGGGGGGCCTACGGGGCCAACGTCCTGACTTTC. This encodes CASSPGGGAYGANVLTF.

The chain recombines TRBV28 with TRBJ1-2, with 7 bases matching TRBD1. From germline, CDR1 is MDHEN and CDR2 SYDVKM. V gave up 7 bases and J gave up 4 bases; unmatched junction bases: 9. There are 14 residues in the CDR3. The CDR3 region has the DNA TGTGCCAGCACCGTGACAGGGTTAGCCTATGGCTACACCTTC. This encodes CASTVTGLAYGYTF.

This CDR3 reads CASSSPGANVLTF. CDR3 in DNA: TGTGCCAGTAGTTCCCCGGGGGCCAACGTCCTGACTTTC. The chain couples TRBV19 to TRBJ2-6; D not certain. The CDR3 is 13 amino acids. Per germline, CDR1 LNHDA and CDR2 SQIVND (reference sequence). The V and J ends lost 5 bases and 4 bases respectively, with 6 bases between them.

The V gene is TRBV2, the J gene TRBJ1-1; TRBD1 is a possible D gene (5 bases). The germline V gene has CDR1 SNHLY and CDR2 FYNNEI. The CDR3 is 15 amino acids. V lost 6 bases to trimming and J lost 0 bases, with 14 bases between them. The CDR3 is CASRGSTDMNTEAFF. The CDR3 region has the DNA TGTGCCAGCAGGGGATCGACAGACATGAACACTGAAGCTTTCTTT.